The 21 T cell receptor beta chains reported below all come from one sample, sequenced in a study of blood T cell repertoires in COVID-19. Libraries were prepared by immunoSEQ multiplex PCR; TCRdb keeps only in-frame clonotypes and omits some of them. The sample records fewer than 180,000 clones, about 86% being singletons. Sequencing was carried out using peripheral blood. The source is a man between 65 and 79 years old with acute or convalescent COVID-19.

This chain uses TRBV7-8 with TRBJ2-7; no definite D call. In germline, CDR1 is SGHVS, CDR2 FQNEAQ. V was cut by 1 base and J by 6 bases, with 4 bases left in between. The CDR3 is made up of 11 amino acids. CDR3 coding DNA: TGTGCCAGCAGCTTAGTCTCCGAGCAGTACTTC. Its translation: CASSLVSEQYF.

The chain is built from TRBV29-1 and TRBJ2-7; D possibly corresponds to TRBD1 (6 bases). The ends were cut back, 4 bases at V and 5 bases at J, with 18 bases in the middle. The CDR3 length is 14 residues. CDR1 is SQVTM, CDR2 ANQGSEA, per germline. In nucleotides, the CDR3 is TGCAGCGTTGTCCTCCAGGGGAGTGGAGACGAGCAGTACTTC. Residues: CSVVLQGSGDEQYF.

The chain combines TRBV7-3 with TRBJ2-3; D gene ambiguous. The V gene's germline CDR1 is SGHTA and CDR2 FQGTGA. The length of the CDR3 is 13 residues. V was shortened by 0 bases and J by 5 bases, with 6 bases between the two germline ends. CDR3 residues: CASSLTFGDTQYF. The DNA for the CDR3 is TGTGCCAGCAGCTTAACGTTCGGAGATACGCAGTATTTT. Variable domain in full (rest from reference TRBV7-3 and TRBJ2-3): GAGVSQTPSNKVTEKGKYVELRCDPISGHTALYWYRQSLGQGPEFLIYFQGTGAADDSGLPNDRFFAVRPEGSVSTLKIQRTERGDSAVYLCASSLTFGDTQYFGPGTRLTVL.

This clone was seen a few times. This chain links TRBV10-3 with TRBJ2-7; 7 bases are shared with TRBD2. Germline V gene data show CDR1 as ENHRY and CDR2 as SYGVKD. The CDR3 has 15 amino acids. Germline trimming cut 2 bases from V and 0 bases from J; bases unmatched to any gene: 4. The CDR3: CAISEQRGASYEQYF. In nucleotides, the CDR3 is TGTGCCATCAGTGAGCAGCGGGGCGCCTCCTACGAGCAGTACTTC.

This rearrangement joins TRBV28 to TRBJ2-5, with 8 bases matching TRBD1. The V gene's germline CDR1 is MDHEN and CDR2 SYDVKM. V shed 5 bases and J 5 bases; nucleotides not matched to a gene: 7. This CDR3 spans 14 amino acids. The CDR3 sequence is CASSLGQGGETQYF. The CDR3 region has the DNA TGTGCCAGCAGTCTCGGACAGGGTGGGGAGACCCAGTACTTC. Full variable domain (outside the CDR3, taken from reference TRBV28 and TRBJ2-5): DVKVTQSSRYLVKRTGEKVFLECVQDMDHENMFWYRQDPGLGLRLIYFSYDVKMKEKGDIPEGYSVSREKKERFSLILESASTNQTSMYLCASSLGQGGETQYFGPGTRLLVL.

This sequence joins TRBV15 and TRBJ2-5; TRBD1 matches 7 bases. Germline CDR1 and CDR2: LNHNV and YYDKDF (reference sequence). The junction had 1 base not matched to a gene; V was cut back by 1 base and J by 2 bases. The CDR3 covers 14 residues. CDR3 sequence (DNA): TGTGCCACCAGCAGAGGGGGACAGCAAGAGACCCAGTACTTC. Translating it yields CATSRGGQQETQYF.

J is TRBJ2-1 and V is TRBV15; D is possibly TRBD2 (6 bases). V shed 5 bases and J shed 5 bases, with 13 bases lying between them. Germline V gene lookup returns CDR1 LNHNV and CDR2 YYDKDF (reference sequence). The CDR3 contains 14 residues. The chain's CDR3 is CATSSRDSNNEQFF. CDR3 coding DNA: TGTGCCACCAGCTCCCGGGACTCTAACAATGAGCAGTTCTTC.

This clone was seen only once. The DNA of the CDR3 is TGTGCCAGTAACGGGGGGCGCAAAAATGAGCAGTTCTTC. Its translation: CASNGGRKNEQFF. This sequence joins TRBV19 and TRBJ2-1; D perhaps matches TRBD2 (7 bases). Germline loops: CDR1 LNHDA, CDR2 SQIVND (reference sequence). CDR3 length equals 13 residues. V lost 7 bases, J lost 7 bases, and 14 bases lay in between.

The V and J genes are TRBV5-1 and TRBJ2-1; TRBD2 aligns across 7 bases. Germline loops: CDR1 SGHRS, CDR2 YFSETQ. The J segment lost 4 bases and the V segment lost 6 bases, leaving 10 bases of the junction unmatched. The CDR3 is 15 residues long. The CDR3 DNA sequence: TGCGCCAGCAATAGACCGAGCGGGGTTTACAATGAGCAGTTCTTC. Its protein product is CASNRPSGVYNEQFF.

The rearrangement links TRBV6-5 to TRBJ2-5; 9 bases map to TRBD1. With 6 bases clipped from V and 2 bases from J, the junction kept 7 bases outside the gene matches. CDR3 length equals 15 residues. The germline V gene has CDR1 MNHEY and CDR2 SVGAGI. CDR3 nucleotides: TGTGCCAGCAGCCGACAGGGGGTGCCGCAAGAGACCCAGTACTTC. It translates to CASSRQGVPQETQYF.

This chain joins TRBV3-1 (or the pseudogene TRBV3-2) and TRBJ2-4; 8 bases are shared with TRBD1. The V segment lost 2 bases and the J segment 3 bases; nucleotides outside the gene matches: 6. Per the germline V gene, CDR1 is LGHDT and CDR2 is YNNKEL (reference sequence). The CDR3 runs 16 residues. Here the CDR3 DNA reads TGTGCCAGCAGCCAACCCCCCGGGACAGGCAAAAACATTCAGTACTTC. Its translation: CASSQPPGTGKNIQYF.

The CDR3 spells CASSQDLGAFYGYTF. The DNA of the CDR3 is TGTGCCAGCAGCCAAGATTTGGGGGCCTTCTATGGCTACACCTTC. J is TRBJ1-2 and V is TRBV3-1 (or the pseudogene TRBV3-2), with D tentatively TRBD1 (6 bases). The V gene's germline CDR1 is LGHDT and CDR2 YNNKEL (reference sequence). Trimming shortened V by 0 bases and J by 4 bases, and 12 bases separated the two germline ends. The CDR3 is 15 residues long.

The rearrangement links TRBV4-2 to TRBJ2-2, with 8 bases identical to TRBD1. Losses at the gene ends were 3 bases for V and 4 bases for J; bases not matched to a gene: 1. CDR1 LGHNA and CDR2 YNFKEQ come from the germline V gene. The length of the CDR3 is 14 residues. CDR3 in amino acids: CASSHRGLTGELFF. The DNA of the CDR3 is TGTGCCAGCAGCCACAGGGGGCTCACCGGGGAGCTGTTTTTT.

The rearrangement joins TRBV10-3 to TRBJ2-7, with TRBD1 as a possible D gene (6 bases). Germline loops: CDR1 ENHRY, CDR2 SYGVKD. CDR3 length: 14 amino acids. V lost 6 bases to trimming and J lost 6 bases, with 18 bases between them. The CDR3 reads CAISAKIQGSEQYF. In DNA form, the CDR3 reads TGTGCCATCAGCGCCAAAATCCAGGGGTCCGAGCAGTACTTC.

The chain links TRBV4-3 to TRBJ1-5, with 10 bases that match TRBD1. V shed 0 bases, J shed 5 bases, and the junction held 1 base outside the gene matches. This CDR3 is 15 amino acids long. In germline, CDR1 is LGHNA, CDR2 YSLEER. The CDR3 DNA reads TGCGCCAGCAGCCAAGAGGACAGGGGGTATCAGCCCCAGCATTTT. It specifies CASSQEDRGYQPQHF.

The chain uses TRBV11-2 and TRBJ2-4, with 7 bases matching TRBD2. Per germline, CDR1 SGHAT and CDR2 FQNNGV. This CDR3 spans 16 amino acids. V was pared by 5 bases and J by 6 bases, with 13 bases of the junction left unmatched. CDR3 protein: CASSTQSAGRANIQYF. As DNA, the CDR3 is TGTGCCAGCAGCACGCAATCAGCGGGAAGAGCAAACATTCAGTACTTC.

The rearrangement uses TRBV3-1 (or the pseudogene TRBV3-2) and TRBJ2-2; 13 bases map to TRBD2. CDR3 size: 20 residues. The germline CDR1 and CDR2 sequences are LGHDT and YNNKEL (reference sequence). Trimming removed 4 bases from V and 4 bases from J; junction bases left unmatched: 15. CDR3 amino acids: CASSRQVGGLAGECTGELFF. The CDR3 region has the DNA TGTGCCAGCAGCCGCCAAGTGGGTGGACTAGCGGGAGAGTGCACCGGGGAGCTGTTTTTT.

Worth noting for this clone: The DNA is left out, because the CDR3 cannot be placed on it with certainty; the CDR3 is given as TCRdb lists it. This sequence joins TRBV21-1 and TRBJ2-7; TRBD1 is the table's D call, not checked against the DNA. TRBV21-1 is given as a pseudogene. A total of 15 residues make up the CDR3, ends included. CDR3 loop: CASVGHGTGTYEQYF.

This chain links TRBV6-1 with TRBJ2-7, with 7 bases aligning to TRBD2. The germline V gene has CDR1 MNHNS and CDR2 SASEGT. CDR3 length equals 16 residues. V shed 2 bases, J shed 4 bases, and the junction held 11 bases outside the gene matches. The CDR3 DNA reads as TGTGCCAGCAGTGAATATGGGGGGGAGCCCGGTTACGAGCAGTACTTC. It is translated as CASSEYGGEPGYEQYF.

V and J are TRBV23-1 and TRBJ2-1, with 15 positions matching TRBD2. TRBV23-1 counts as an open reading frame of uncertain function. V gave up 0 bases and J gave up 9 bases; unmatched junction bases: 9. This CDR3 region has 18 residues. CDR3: CASSQSRQGLAGGSEQFF. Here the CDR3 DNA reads TGCGCCAGCAGTCAATCGCGCCAAGGACTAGCGGGAGGGTCTGAGCAGTTCTTC.

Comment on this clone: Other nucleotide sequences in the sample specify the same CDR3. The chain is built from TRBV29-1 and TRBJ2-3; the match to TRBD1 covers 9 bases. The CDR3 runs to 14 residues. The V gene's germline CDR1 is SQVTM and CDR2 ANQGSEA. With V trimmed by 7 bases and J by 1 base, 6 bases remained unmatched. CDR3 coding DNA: TGCAGCGCGACTAGACAGGGGGGCACAGATACGCAGTATTTT. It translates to CSATRQGGTDTQYF.